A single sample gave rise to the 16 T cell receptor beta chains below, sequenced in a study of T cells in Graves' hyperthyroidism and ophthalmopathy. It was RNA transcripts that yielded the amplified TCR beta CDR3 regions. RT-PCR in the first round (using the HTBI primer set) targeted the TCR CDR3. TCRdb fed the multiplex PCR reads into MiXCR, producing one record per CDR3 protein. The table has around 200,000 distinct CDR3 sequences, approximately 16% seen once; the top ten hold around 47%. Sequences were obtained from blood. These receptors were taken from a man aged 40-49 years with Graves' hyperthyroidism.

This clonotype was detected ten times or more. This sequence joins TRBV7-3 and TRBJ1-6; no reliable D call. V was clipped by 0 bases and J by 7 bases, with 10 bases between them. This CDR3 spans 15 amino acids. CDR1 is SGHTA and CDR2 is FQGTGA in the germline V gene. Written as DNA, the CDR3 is TGTGCCAGCAGCTTAACAGGGAGCCGAAATTCACCCCTCCACTTT. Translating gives CASSLTGSRNSPLHF.

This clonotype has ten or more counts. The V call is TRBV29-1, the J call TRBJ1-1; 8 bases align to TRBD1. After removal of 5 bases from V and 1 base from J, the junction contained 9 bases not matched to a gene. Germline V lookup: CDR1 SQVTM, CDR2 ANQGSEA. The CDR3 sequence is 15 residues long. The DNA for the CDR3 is TGCAGCGTTAACCCCAGACAGGGGAGGAACACTGAAGCTTTCTTT. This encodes CSVNPRQGRNTEAFF.

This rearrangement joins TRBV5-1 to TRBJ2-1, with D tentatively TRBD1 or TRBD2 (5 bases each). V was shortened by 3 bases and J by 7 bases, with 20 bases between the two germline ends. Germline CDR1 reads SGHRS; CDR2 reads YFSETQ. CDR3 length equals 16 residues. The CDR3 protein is CASSSSRDQGRNEQFF. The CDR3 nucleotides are TGCGCCAGCAGCTCGTCCCGGGACCAGGGAAGGAATGAGCAGTTCTTC. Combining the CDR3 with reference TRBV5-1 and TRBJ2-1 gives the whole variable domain KAGVTQTPRYLIKTRGQQVTLSCSPISGHRSVSWYQQTPGQGLQFLFEYFSETQRNKGNFPGRFSGRQFSNSRSEMNVSTLELGDSALYLCASSSSRDQGRNEQFFGPGTRLTVL.

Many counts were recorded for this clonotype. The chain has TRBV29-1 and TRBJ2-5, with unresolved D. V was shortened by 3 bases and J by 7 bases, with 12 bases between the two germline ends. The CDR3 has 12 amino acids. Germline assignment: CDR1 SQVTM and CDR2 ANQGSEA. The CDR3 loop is CSVEQARGTQYF. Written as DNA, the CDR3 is TGCAGCGTTGAGCAGGCCCGAGGGACCCAGTACTTC.

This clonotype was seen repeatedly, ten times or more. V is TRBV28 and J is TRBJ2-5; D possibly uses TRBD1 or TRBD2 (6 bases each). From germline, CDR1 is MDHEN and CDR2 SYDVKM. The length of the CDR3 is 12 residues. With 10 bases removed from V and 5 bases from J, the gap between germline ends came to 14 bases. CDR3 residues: CATLRGDETQYF. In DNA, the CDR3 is TGTGCCACGTTAAGGGGGGATGAGACCCAGTACTTC.

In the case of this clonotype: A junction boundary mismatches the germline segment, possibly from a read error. The CDR3 DNA follows: TGTGCCACCAGTGATTTGCGAGGGGGGGCTTACAATGAGCAGCTCTTC. It codes for CATSDLRGGAYNEQLF. The V call is TRBV24-1, the J call TRBJ2-1, with a tentative D call TRBD2 (7 bases). Looked up from germline, CDR1 is KGHDR and CDR2 is SFDVKD. The CDR3 sequence is 16 residues long.

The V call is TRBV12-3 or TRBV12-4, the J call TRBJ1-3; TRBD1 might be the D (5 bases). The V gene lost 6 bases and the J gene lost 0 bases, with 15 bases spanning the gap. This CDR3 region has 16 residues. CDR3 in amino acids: CASRIHTGSSGNTIYF. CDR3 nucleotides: TGTGCCAGCAGGATCCATACAGGTTCCTCTGGAAACACCATATATTTT.

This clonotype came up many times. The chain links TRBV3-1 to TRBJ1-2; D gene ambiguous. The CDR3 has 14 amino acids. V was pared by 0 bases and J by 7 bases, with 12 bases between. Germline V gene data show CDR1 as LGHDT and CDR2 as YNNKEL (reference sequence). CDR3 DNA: TGTGCCAGCAGCCAAGATCGGGCTCCCTCTGGCTACACCTTC. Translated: CASSQDRAPSGYTF.

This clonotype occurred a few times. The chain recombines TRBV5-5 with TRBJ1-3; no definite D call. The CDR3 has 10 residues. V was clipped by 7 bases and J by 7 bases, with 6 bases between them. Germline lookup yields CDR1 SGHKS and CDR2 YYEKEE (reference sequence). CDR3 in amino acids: CASGHNTIYF. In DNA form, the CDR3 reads TGTGCCAGCGGGCACAACACCATATATTTT.

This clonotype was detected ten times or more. CDR3 nucleotides: TGTGCCAGCTCCCTACTAGCGGGGGGGTCCTACAATGAGCAGTTCTTC. Protein sequence: CASSLLAGGSYNEQFF. This chain joins TRBV18 and TRBJ2-1, with 13 nucleotides matching TRBD2. CDR3 size: 16 residues. CDR1 and CDR2 from the germline V gene are KGHSH and LQKENI. The V segment lost 6 bases and the J segment 1 base; nucleotides outside the gene matches: 3. Looking up the rest from reference TRBV18 and TRBJ2-1 gives the full variable domain: NAGVMQNPRHLVRRRGQEARLRCSPMKGHSHVYWYRQLPEEGLKFMVYLQKENIIDESGMPKERFSAEFPKEGPSILRIQQVVRGDSAAYFCASSLLAGGSYNEQFFGPGTRLTVL.

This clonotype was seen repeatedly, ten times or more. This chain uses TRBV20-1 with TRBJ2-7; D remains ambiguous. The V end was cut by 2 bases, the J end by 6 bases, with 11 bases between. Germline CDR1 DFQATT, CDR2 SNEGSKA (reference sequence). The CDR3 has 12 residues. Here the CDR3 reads CSARFQLPEQYF. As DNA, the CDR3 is TGCAGTGCTAGATTTCAGCTGCCCGAGCAGTACTTC.

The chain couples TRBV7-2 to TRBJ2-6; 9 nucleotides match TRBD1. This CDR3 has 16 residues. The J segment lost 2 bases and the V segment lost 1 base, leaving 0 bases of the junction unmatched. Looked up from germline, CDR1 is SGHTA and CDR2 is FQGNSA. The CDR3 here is CASSLGTGAGANVLTF. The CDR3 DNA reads TGTGCCAGCAGCTTAGGGACAGGGGCTGGGGCCAACGTCCTGACTTTC.

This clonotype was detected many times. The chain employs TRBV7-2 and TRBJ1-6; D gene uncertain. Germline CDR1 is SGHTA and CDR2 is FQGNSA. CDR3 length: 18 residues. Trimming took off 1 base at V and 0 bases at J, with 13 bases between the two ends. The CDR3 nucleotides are TGTGCCAGCAGCTTAGTAGGAGCTTCCGGCTCCTATAATTCACCCCTCCACTTT. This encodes CASSLVGASGSYNSPLHF.

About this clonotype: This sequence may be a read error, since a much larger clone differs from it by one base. This CDR3 reads CVRPSDEQYF. As DNA, the CDR3 is TGTGTGCGGCCTTCCGACGAGCAGTACTTC. This sequence joins TRBV7-2 and TRBJ2-7, with D uncertain. Germline CDR1 reads SGHTA; CDR2 reads FQGNSA. The CDR3 length is 10 residues.

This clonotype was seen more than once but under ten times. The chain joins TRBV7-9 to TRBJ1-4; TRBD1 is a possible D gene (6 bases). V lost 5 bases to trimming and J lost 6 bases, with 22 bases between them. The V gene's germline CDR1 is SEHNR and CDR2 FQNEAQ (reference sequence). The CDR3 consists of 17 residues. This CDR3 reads CASSPRRGGGKDEKLFF. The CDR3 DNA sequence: TGTGCCAGCAGCCCGCGAAGGGGGGGTGGAAAAGATGAAAAACTGTTTTTT.

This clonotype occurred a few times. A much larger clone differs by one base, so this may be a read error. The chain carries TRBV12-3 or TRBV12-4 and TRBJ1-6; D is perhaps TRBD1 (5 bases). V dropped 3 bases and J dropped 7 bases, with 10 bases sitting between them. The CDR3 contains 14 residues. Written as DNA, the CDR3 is TGTGCCAGCAGTTTTCGGGGGTGGAATTCACCCCTCCACTTT. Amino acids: CASSFRGWNSPLHF.